This TCR beta chain was captured by sequencing in a study of early T cells in non-severe SARS-CoV-2 infection. About the research overall: It was bulk RNA from unsorted whole blood that was sequenced, and the chains were unpaired.

As concerns this clonotype: Its target is not known.

Study results and limitations: Matching results from VDJdb favored anti-spike CD8 responses, leaving private and CD4 specificities undetected.

The TCR library protocol attached unique molecular identifiers to the individual cDNA molecules. TCRdb used MiXCR to reprocess the 5' RACE reads, holding one entry per CDR3 protein. Of over 90,000 distinct CDR3 sequences detected, roughly 14% appear once; the ten largest clones hold 6.2%. The sample consisted of whole blood. This sequence was found in an adult who was a healthcare worker with PCR-confirmed SARS-CoV-2 infection or an uninfected control (not recorded which).

This CDR3 reads CASSLLAAGGTNEQFF. The CDR3 bases are TGTGCCAGCAGCTTACTGGCTGCGGGAGGAACGAATGAGCAGTTCTTC. The chain combines TRBV11-2 with TRBJ2-1, with 8 positions matching TRBD2. The CDR3 runs to 16 residues. V was clipped by 2 bases and J by 7 bases; unmatched bases: 10. Germline lookup yields CDR1 SGHAT and CDR2 FQNNGV.